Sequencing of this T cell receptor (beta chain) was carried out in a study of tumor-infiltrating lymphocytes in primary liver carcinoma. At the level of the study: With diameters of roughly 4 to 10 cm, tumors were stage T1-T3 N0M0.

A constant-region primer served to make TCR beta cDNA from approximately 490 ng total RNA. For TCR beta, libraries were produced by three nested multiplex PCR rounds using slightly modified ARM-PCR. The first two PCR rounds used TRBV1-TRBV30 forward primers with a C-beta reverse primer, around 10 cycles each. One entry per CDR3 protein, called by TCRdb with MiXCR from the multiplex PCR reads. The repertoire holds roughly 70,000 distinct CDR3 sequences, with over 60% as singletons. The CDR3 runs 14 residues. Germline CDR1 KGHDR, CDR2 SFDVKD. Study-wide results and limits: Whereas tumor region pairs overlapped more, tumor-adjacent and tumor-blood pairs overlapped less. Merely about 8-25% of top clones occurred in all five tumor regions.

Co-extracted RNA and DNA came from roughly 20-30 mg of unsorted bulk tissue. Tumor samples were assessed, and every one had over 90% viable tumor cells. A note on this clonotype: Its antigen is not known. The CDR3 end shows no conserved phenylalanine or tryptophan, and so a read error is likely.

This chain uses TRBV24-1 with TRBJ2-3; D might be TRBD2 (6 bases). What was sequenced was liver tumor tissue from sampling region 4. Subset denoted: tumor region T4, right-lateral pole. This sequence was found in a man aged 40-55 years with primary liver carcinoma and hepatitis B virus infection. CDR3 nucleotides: TGTGCCACCAGTGTCCCCGGGAGAACAGATATGCAGTATTGT. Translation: CATSVPGRTDMQYC.